A selection of T cell receptor beta chains follows, all from one sample in a study of CD8+ T cells in alopecia areata. Profiled with immunoSEQ multiplex PCR; TCRdb holds only in-frame clones, not every one. The sample shows under 300,000 clones, roughly two thirds of them seen only once. Material: CD4+ T cells sorted from blood, obtained at week 0. Every receptor here comes from a human donor with alopecia areata. Both conserved end residues are part of each CDR3. The D gene is left open where the match is weak. Clone size is not always given. Where it is, it says once, few, many or a class for expanded clones.

J: TRBJ2-1; length: 14; V: TRBV6-5; D: TRBD2; size: once; CDR3: CASSPQRGGREQFF; DNA: TGTGCCAGCAGTCCTCAGCGGGGGGGCCGCGAGCAGTTCTTC
J: TRBJ2-5; length: 12; V: TRBV7-9; D: NA; size: NA; CDR3: CASSGLGETQYF; DNA: TGTGCCAGCAGCGGCCTTGGGGAGACCCAGTACTTC
J: TRBJ2-5; length: 12; V: TRBV30; D: TRBD1; size: few; CDR3: CAWTGQGETQYF; DNA: TGTGCCTGGACGGGACAGGGAGAGACCCAGTACTTC
J: TRBJ1-1; length: 13; V: TRBV13; D: NA; size: once; CDR3: CASSLTGPTEAFF; DNA: TGTGCCAGCAGCTTGACCGGCCCCACTGAAGCTTTCTTT
J: TRBJ1-6; length: 14; V: TRBV30; D: TRBD1; size: NA; CDR3: CAWTSGTDNSPLHF; DNA: TGTGCCTGGACCTCCGGGACAGATAATTCACCCCTCCACTTT
J: TRBJ2-5; length: 17; V: TRBV11-2; D: TRBD2; size: NA; CDR3: CASSLGTSGGAGETQYF; DNA: TGTGCCAGCAGCTTAGGAACTAGCGGGGGGGCCGGAGAGACCCAGTACTTC
J: TRBJ2-1; length: 15; V: TRBV7-2; D: TRBD2; size: NA; CDR3: CASSLGISGGPRQFF; DNA: TGTGCCAGCAGCTTAGGAATTAGCGGGGGCCCTCGGCAGTTCTTC
J: TRBJ2-3; length: 10; V: TRBV20-1; D: NA; size: NA; CDR3: CSAARDTQYF; DNA: TGCAGTGCCGCTAGGGATACGCAGTATTTT
J: TRBJ2-7; length: 16; V: TRBV5-6; D: TRBD1; size: NA; CDR3: CASSPRPTGVVHEQYF; DNA: TGTGCCAGCAGCCCCCGGCCGACAGGGGTGGTTCACGAGCAGTACTTC
J: TRBJ2-5; length: 15; V: TRBV30; D: TRBD1; size: NA; CDR3: CAWSVRPGGLETQYF; DNA: TGTGCCTGGAGTGTAAGGCCAGGGGGCTTAGAGACCCAGTACTTC
J: TRBJ2-2; length: 17; V: TRBV4-3; D: NA; size: NA; CDR3: CASSQGVGLANTGELFF; DNA: TGCGCCAGCAGCCAAGGCGTGGGGCTCGCGAACACCGGGGAGCTGTTTTTT
J: TRBJ2-5; length: 15; V: TRBV7-2; D: NA; size: NA; CDR3: CASSPRPSGGETQYF; DNA: TGTGCCAGCAGCCCCCGGCCCTCTGGTGGGGAGACCCAGTACTTC
J: TRBJ2-7; length: 13; V: TRBV29-1; D: NA; size: NA; CDR3: CSVEDHTGYEQYF; DNA: TGCAGCGTTGAAGACCACACAGGCTACGAGCAGTACTTC
J: TRBJ2-7; length: 11; V: TRBV30; D: NA; size: NA; CDR3: CAWIGETLQYF; DNA: TGTGCCTGGATCGGGGAGACTCTGCAGTACTTC
J: TRBJ2-7; length: 16; V: TRBV30; D: TRBD1; size: NA; CDR3: CAWPVDRPGQLYEQYF; DNA: TGTGCCTGGCCCGTTGACCGTCCGGGACAGTTATACGAGCAGTACTTC
J: TRBJ1-2; length: 12; V: TRBV27; D: TRBD1; size: few; CDR3: CASSRQGAGYTF; DNA: TGTGCCAGCAGTAGACAGGGGGCAGGCTACACCTTC
J: TRBJ1-6; length: 14; V: TRBV30; D: NA; size: NA; CDR3: CAWSVIQARSPLHF; DNA: TGTGCCTGGAGTGTTATACAGGCTCGGTCACCCCTCCACTTT
J: TRBJ1-1; length: 14; V: TRBV4-3; D: NA; size: NA; CDR3: CASSQVPRPTEAFF; DNA: TGCGCCAGCAGCCAAGTCCCGCGGCCCACTGAAGCTTTCTTT
J: TRBJ1-1; length: 13; V: TRBV30; D: NA; size: NA; CDR3: CAWSVRVRTEAFF; DNA: TGTGCCTGGAGTGTTAGGGTTCGGACTGAAGCTTTCTTT
J: TRBJ1-6; length: 15; V: TRBV29-1; D: TRBD1; size: few; CDR3: CSVVSDRVNNSPLHF; DNA: TGCAGCGTTGTCAGTGACAGGGTGAATAATTCACCCCTCCACTTT
J: TRBJ2-1; length: 15; V: TRBV5-1; D: NA; size: NA; CDR3: CASSLAGLSYHEQFF; DNA: TGCGCCAGCAGCTTGGCCGGTTTGAGCTACCATGAGCAGTTCTTC
J: TRBJ2-7; length: 14; V: TRBV10-3; D: NA; size: NA; CDR3: CAISYRDLTYEQYF; DNA: TGTGCCATCAGCTACCGGGACTTGACCTACGAGCAGTACTTC
J: TRBJ1-5; length: 12; V: TRBV7-8; D: TRBD1; size: NA; CDR3: CASSPIDRVQHF; DNA: TGTGCCAGCAGCCCGATTGACAGGGTCCAGCATTTT
J: TRBJ1-2; length: 13; V: TRBV6-5; D: TRBD1; size: NA; CDR3: CASSVQGNYGYTF; DNA: TGTGCCAGCAGTGTACAGGGGAACTATGGCTACACCTTC
J: TRBJ2-7; length: 12; V: TRBV30; D: NA; size: NA; CDR3: CAWRGSSYEQYF; DNA: TGTGCCTGGAGAGGGAGCTCCTACGAGCAGTACTTC
J: TRBJ2-2; length: 14; V: TRBV5-1; D: NA; size: few; CDR3: CASSLEQNTGELFF; DNA: TGCGCCAGCAGCTTGGAACAGAACACCGGGGAGCTGTTTTTT
J: TRBJ2-1; length: 14; V: TRBV27; D: TRBD2; size: NA; CDR3: CASSPMGLAVVQFF; DNA: TGTGCCAGCAGTCCGATGGGACTAGCGGTGGTGCAGTTCTTC
J: TRBJ1-1; length: 10; V: TRBV29-1; D: NA; size: NA; CDR3: CSVLPTEAFF; DNA: TGCAGCGTTTTACCCACTGAAGCTTTCTTT
J: TRBJ2-3; length: 17; V: TRBV9; D: NA; size: NA; CDR3: CASSVKSRGQVVDTQYF; DNA: TGTGCCAGCAGCGTGAAATCCAGGGGTCAGGTTGTGGATACGCAGTATTTT
J: TRBJ2-5; length: 15; V: TRBV6-1; D: NA; size: NA; CDR3: CASSDQGRLGETQYF; DNA: TGTGCCAGCAGTGATCAGGGGAGGTTGGGAGAGACCCAGTACTTC
J: TRBJ2-4; length: 17; V: TRBV2; D: TRBD2; size: NA; CDR3: CASSVRVAGGSKNIQYF; DNA: TGTGCCAGCAGTGTCCGCGTAGCGGGGGGCTCCAAAAACATTCAGTACTTC
J: TRBJ2-2; length: 14; V: TRBV11-2; D: NA; size: medium-sized; CDR3: CASSLVGATGELFF; DNA: TGTGCCAGCAGCTTAGTAGGGGCGACCGGGGAGCTGTTTTTT
J: TRBJ2-3; length: 12; V: TRBV30; D: TRBD2; size: NA; CDR3: CAWSQLAGQQYF; DNA: TGTGCCTGGAGTCAACTAGCGGGGCAGCAGTATTTT
J: TRBJ1-2; length: 12; V: TRBV29-1; D: NA; size: NA; CDR3: CSVEEQGGGYTF; DNA: TGCAGCGTTGAAGAACAGGGAGGTGGCTACACCTTC
J: TRBJ1-2; length: 13; V: TRBV30; D: TRBD1; size: NA; CDR3: CACQKGDSYGYTF; DNA: TGTGCCTGTCAAAAAGGGGACAGCTATGGCTACACCTTC
J: TRBJ1-2; length: 15; V: TRBV25-1; D: NA; size: NA; CDR3: CASSEAGLSYSGYTF; DNA: TGTGCCAGCAGTGAGGCGGGGCTAAGCTATAGTGGCTACACCTTC
J: TRBJ2-1; length: 13; V: TRBV29-1; D: NA; size: NA; CDR3: CSVRWGGGDEQFF; DNA: TGCAGCGTTAGGTGGGGTGGAGGCGATGAGCAGTTCTTC
J: TRBJ2-5; length: 13; V: TRBV5-1; D: NA; size: NA; CDR3: CASSTGTQETQYF; DNA: TGCGCCAGCAGCACCGGGACACAAGAGACCCAGTACTTC
J: TRBJ2-3; length: 13; V: TRBV30; D: NA; size: NA; CDR3: CAWSRIGPDTQYF; DNA: TGTGCCTGGAGCCGAATCGGCCCAGATACGCAGTATTTT
J: TRBJ1-1; length: 12; V: TRBV30; D: TRBD1; size: NA; CDR3: CAWSSTGLEAFF; DNA: TGTGCCTGGAGTTCGACAGGGCTTGAAGCTTTCTTT
J: TRBJ1-1; length: 11; V: TRBV30; D: NA; size: few; CDR3: CAWSVNTEAFF; DNA: TGTGCCTGGAGTGTCAACACTGAAGCTTTCTTT
J: TRBJ1-6; length: 15; V: TRBV9; D: NA; size: NA; CDR3: CASSLRSSRDSPLHF; DNA: TGTGCCAGCAGCTTGCGGAGTAGCAGGGATTCACCCCTCCACTTT
J: TRBJ1-2; length: 13; V: TRBV6-5; D: TRBD1; size: NA; CDR3: CASSTQGGYGYTF; DNA: TGTGCCAGCAGTACTCAGGGGGGCTATGGCTACACCTTC
J: TRBJ1-2; length: 13; V: TRBV29-1; D: NA; size: NA; CDR3: CSVEDRPIYGYTF; DNA: TGCAGCGTTGAAGACAGGCCTATCTATGGCTACACCTTC
J: TRBJ1-1; length: 14; V: TRBV4-2; D: NA; size: NA; CDR3: CASSQDRRNTEAFF; DNA: TGTGCCAGCAGCCAAGATCGCAGAAACACTGAAGCTTTCTTT
J: TRBJ1-5; length: 13; V: TRBV5-4; D: NA; size: NA; CDR3: CASSVTPWGPQHF; DNA: TGTGCCAGCAGCGTAACACCCTGGGGGCCCCAGCATTTT